These T cell receptor beta chains were read from a single sample in a study of T cells after yellow fever vaccination. MiXCR, applied by TCRdb to the 5' RACE reads, yields one record per CDR3 protein. Here the sample spans 550,000 or so distinct CDR3 sequences, less than 20% being singletons. The specimen was PBMCs, collected 15 days after the yellow fever booster vaccination. These receptors all stem from a man aged 25 to 40 who received the YFV17D yellow fever vaccine. Each CDR3 is given without its conserved first and last residue. The size field is filled for only some rows; it gives once, few, many or a size class.

v_call,clone_size,cdr3_aa
TRBV20-1,NA,SALKGGNTEAF
TRBV20-1,few,SANIAGGTGGTDTQY
TRBV27,NA,ASSSSGTGQPQH
TRBV24-1,many,ATSDSATGWEQY
TRBV4-2,NA,ASSQGLAGGELF
TRBV20-1,NA,SARTSGSPIWVGELF
TRBV5-1,NA,ASSVPGGRSGANVLT
TRBV20-1,few,SAPGTAGDTQY
TRBV7-2,few,ASSLASLGQF
TRBV27,NA,ASSLVPRGRTDEQF
TRBV20-1,NA,SASQGPTYEQY
TRBV5-1,once,ASSLSVNEKLF
TRBV12-3/TRBV12-4,few,ASRTGTSFTGELF
TRBV2,few,ATSRRNTEAF
TRBV7-2,many,ASSLASGANVLT
TRBV11-2,NA,ASSLDTGATNEKLF
TRBV5-5,NA,ASKAEEDTQY
TRBV18,few,ASSRAPSGVGTDTQY
TRBV27,NA,ASSSDYDTTDTQY
TRBV25-1,NA,ASSDEGAQY
TRBV20-1,NA,SARSNHGTDTQY
TRBV9,NA,ASSVASGINTGELF
TRBV7-9,NA,ASSRENTQY
TRBV7-2,NA,ASSLGVMNNEQF
TRBV7-2,NA,ASSVPIGPGDTQY
TRBV4-3,few,ASSQPGGPREAF
TRBV6-1,few,ASSETGDEKLF
TRBV20-1,NA,SALLAGGQY
TRBV7-6,few,ASRANSGEQY
TRBV27,NA,ASRHHNSGNTGELF
TRBV3-1,few,ASSRLGWSGYNEQF
TRBV7-3,NA,ASSSLPGLAGVGELF
TRBV20-1,many,SATGGGEQY
TRBV19,NA,ASSSNPGLPYEQY
TRBV24-1,few,ATSHRVVGELF
TRBV20-1,few,SARVRYNEQF
TRBV15,few,ATSRDSLLEQF
TRBV28,NA,ASRYRATGELF
TRBV29-1,NA,SSGGKETQY
TRBV5-4,few,ASSLANGDWQY
TRBV11-2,NA,ASSLGVGRIETQY